The 19 T cell receptor beta chains given below trace back to one sample, sequenced in a study of Ad26.COV2.S vaccination and SARS-CoV-2 variants. Treatment indicated: about 20 received Ad26.COV2.S at low or high dose, single or two shots; five or six received placebo; per-sample allocation not given. Sampling happened 63 days after the first vaccine or placebo injection. Profiling relied on immunoSEQ multiplex PCR, and the TCRdb table lists in-frame clones only, not all of them. The sample includes some 640,000 clones, 89% seen only once; the top ten take roughly 1.5%. Sample: peripheral blood, taken in a trial of Ad26.COV2.S vaccine versus placebo. The origin of the receptors is a person aged 18-60 years who received the Ad26.COV2.S COVID-19 vaccine or a placebo.

The chain is built from TRBV18 and TRBJ1-3; tentatively, D is TRBD1 (6 bases). The CDR3 extends over 16 amino acids. Trimming shortened V by 1 base and J by 4 bases, and 14 bases separated the two germline ends. Germline assignment: CDR1 KGHSH and CDR2 LQKENI. The CDR3 DNA follows: TGTGCCAGCTCACCACAGAGACAGGATCTAGGAAACACCATATATTTT. As protein: CASSPQRQDLGNTIYF.

The V call is TRBV9, the J call TRBJ2-1; TRBD1 agrees at 9 bases. Trimming cost V 4 bases and J 6 bases; bases outside gene matches: 8. The CDR3 covers 15 residues. CDR1 SGDLS and CDR2 YYNGEE come from the germline V gene. The CDR3 DNA follows: TGTGCCAGCAGCCCCCGGACAGGGGTTAGCAATGAGCAGTTCTTC. Its translation is CASSPRTGVSNEQFF.

This clone came up once. The gene calls are TRBV6-5 and TRBJ1-2; no reliable D call. With 0 bases removed from V and 8 bases from J, the gap between germline ends came to 16 bases. The CDR3 extends over 15 amino acids. The germline gives CDR1 MNHEY, CDR2 SVGAGI. The CDR3: CASSYSAGQVLGYTF. Here the CDR3 DNA reads TGTGCCAGCAGTTACTCGGCGGGTCAGGTTTTAGGCTACACCTTC.

The rearrangement joins TRBV11-3 to TRBJ2-1; 10 bases are a match to TRBD2. Germline V CDR1 and CDR2: SGHNT, YENEEA. V shed 0 bases, J shed 7 bases, and the junction held 6 bases outside the gene matches. This CDR3 is built from 16 residues. CDR3 region: CASSLEGAGGRNEQFF. DNA for the CDR3: TGTGCCAGCAGCTTAGAGGGAGCGGGAGGGAGGAATGAGCAGTTCTTC.

The J gene is TRBJ2-7, the V gene TRBV11-2; D gene unclear. Trimming left V 0 bases short and J 1 base short, with 10 bases between. CDR3 length: 15 amino acids. Germline loops: CDR1 SGHAT, CDR2 FQNNGV. The CDR3 nucleotides are TGTGCCAGCAGCTTAGATAGAGCTGCATCCTACGAGCAGTACTTC. Its protein is CASSLDRAASYEQYF. The full variable domain, in which reference TRBV11-2 and TRBJ2-7 provide the parts outside the CDR3, is EAGVAQSPRYKIIEKRQSVAFWCNPISGHATLYWYQQILGQGPKLLIQFQNNGVVDDSQLPKDRFSAERLKGVDSTLKIQPAKLEDSAVYLCASSLDRAASYEQYFGPGTRLTVT.

The rearrangement links TRBV13 to TRBJ1-1, with a tentative D call TRBD1 (5 bases). CDR1 and CDR2 (germline): PRHDT, FYEKMQ (reference sequence). The CDR3 length is 15 residues. Trimming shortened V by 5 bases and J by 10 bases, and 23 bases separated the two germline ends. CDR3 residues: CASSPWGSREMVAFF. CDR3 DNA sequence: TGTGCCAGCAGCCCTTGGGGTAGCAGGGAAATGGTAGCTTTCTTT.

The J gene is TRBJ2-7, the V gene TRBV10-1; D is uncertain. Germline CDR1 reads WNHNN; CDR2 reads SYGVQD (reference sequence). The CDR3 consists of 14 residues. Trimming shortened V by 0 bases and J by 3 bases, and 9 bases separated the two germline ends. This chain's CDR3 is CASSESGRNYEQYF. CDR3 DNA sequence: TGCGCCAGCAGTGAGTCCGGACGGAACTACGAGCAGTACTTC.

The chain uses TRBV30 and TRBJ2-5, with 9 nucleotides matching TRBD1. Germline loops: CDR1 GTSNPN, CDR2 SVGIG (reference sequence). Trimming took 6 bases from V and 6 from J; bases not matched to a gene: 5. There are 12 residues in the CDR3. CDR3 loop: CACAGTGKTQYF. CDR3 in DNA: TGTGCCTGCGCCGGGACAGGGAAGACCCAGTACTTC.

V usage is TRBV30 and J usage is TRBJ1-6; D possibly corresponds to TRBD1 (5 bases). The CDR3 has 14 amino acids. Trimming removed 1 base at V and 8 bases at J, with 12 bases between. Germline-derived CDR1 and CDR2 are GTSNPN and SVGIG (reference sequence). CDR3 region: CAWSASGIDSPLHF. The CDR3, as DNA: TGTGCCTGGAGTGCGTCAGGGATCGATTCACCCCTCCACTTT.

To note about this clone: No DNA is shown, since the ends of the CDR3 on it are uncertain; the CDR3 is the one TCRdb lists. The rearrangement links TRBV5-6 to TRBJ2-7. The germline V gene encodes CDR1 SGHDT and CDR2 YYEEEE. The CDR3 is 10 amino acids in total, end residues counted. CDR3 amino acids: CASSWGDGNF.

The V gene is TRBV7-7, the J gene TRBJ2-5, with 7 bases identical to TRBD1. This CDR3 spans 14 amino acids. Germline V lookup: CDR1 SSHAT, CDR2 FNYEAQ (reference sequence). With 3 bases clipped from V and 3 bases from J, the junction kept 4 bases outside the gene matches. The CDR3 here is CASSLLGTEETQYF. CDR3 nucleotides: TGTGCCAGCAGCTTGCTCGGGACAGAAGAGACCCAGTACTTC.

J is TRBJ1-5 and V is TRBV19; D uncertain. The V gene's germline CDR1 is LNHDA and CDR2 SQIVND (reference sequence). V was cut by 3 bases and J by 6 bases, with 24 bases left in between. This CDR3 region has 18 residues. Here the CDR3 reads CASSMGISPMGLGQPQHF. The CDR3 DNA follows: TGTGCCAGTAGTATGGGGATCTCCCCCATGGGGTTGGGTCAGCCCCAGCATTTT.

The V call is TRBV20-1, the J call TRBJ2-3, with unresolved D. Germline V gene data show CDR1 as DFQATT and CDR2 as SNEGSKA (reference sequence). The CDR3 consists of 11 residues. Trimming removed 6 bases at V and 3 bases at J, with 7 bases between. DNA of the CDR3: TGCAGTGCGTTTAGAACAGATACGCAGTATTTT. Its protein product is CSAFRTDTQYF.

The chain has TRBV30 and TRBJ2-4; TRBD2 matches 9 bases. This CDR3 has 14 amino acids. J lost 4 bases, V lost 4 bases, and 5 bases had no gene match. The V gene's germline CDR1 is GTSNPN and CDR2 SVGIG (reference sequence). CDR3 region: CAWTPSGTKNIQYF. Written as DNA, the CDR3 is TGTGCCTGGACCCCTAGCGGGACAAAAAACATTCAGTACTTC.

The chain combines TRBV5-1 with TRBJ2-7, with 7 nucleotides matching TRBD1. The J segment lost 7 bases and the V segment lost 4 bases, leaving 11 bases of the junction unmatched. This CDR3 spans 14 amino acids. Germline CDR1 and CDR2: SGHRS and YFSETQ. The CDR3 bases are TGCGCCAGCAGCCGGGACAGAGCATCGGGAGAGCAGTACTTC. Protein sequence: CASSRDRASGEQYF.

The chain links TRBV11-1 to TRBJ2-1, with D possibly called TRBD1 or TRBD2 (5 bases each). Germline CDR1 SGHAT, CDR2 FQDESV (reference sequence). V lost 4 bases and J lost 0, with 13 bases in between. This CDR3 spans 16 amino acids. Written as DNA, the CDR3 is TGTGCCAGCAGCTACGGGGCCCCGAGCTCCTACAATGAGCAGTTCTTC. Translating gives CASSYGAPSSYNEQFF.

The chain employs TRBV2 and TRBJ2-3; 9 bases line up with TRBD2. In germline, CDR1 is SNHLY, CDR2 FYNNEI. V was clipped by 8 bases and J by 4 bases; unmatched bases: 10. The CDR3 has 15 amino acids. CDR3 residues: CASSASGVSADTQYF. CDR3 nucleotides: TGTGCCAGCTCGGCTAGCGGGGTTTCAGCAGATACGCAGTATTTT. Full variable domain (outside the CDR3, taken from reference TRBV2 and TRBJ2-3): EPEVTQTPSHQVTQMGQEVILRCVPISNHLYFYWYRQILGQKVEFLVSFYNNEISEKSEIFDDQFSVERPDGSNFTLKIRSTKLEDSAMYFCASSASGVSADTQYFGPGTRLTVL.

This chain joins TRBV18 and TRBJ1-3; D is perhaps TRBD1 (6 bases). Between the trimmed V and J ends, which lost 3 bases and 0 bases, there was a span of 15 bases. The CDR3 consists of 17 residues. Germline V gene lookup returns CDR1 KGHSH and CDR2 LQKENI. In DNA, the CDR3 is TGTGCCAGCTCACCCTACGGCAGGGGTAGCTCTGGAAACACCATATATTTT. Translation: CASSPYGRGSSGNTIYF.

Here the CDR3 reads CASSSYTGTEAFF. The CDR3 DNA follows: TGCGCCAGCAGCTCGTACACGGGCACTGAAGCTTTCTTT. The chain joins TRBV5-1 to TRBJ1-1; D is unresolved. V was trimmed by 3 bases and J by 4 bases, leaving 10 bases between them. The CDR3 is made up of 13 amino acids. Germline CDR1 and CDR2: SGHRS and YFSETQ.